One and the same sample provided the 10 T cell receptor beta chains below, sequenced in a study of tumor-infiltrating lymphocytes in primary liver carcinoma. Reverse transcription of about 500 ng total RNA with a constant-region primer produced TCR beta cDNA. ARM-PCR was slightly modified, and three nested multiplex PCR rounds with it gave rise to the TCR beta libraries. TRBV1-TRBV30 forward primers and a C-beta reverse primer were used in the first two PCR rounds, which each ran for around 10 cycles. Each CDR3 protein is one row after TCRdb ran MiXCR on the multiplex PCR reads. The data contain 300,000 to 400,000 distinct CDR3 sequences, approximately 65% of them singletons. Extraction also yielded germline DNA, while blood RNA was obtained from unsorted whole blood. Material: peripheral blood. The source is a man aged 35-49 years with primary liver carcinoma and hepatitis B virus infection.

With respect to this clonotype: Relative to the germline gene, one junction end is altered; a read error may explain this. The rearrangement uses TRBV11-2 and TRBJ1-4, with 8 nucleotides matching TRBD1. CDR1 is SGHAT and CDR2 is FQNNGV in the germline V gene. CDR3 length: 15 amino acids. CDR3 sequence: CASNLVRGRNEKLFF. DNA of the CDR3: TGTGCCAGCAACTTAGTCAGGGGGCGAAATGAAAAGCTGTTTTTT. Looking up the rest from reference TRBV11-2 and TRBJ1-4 gives the full variable domain: EAGVAQSPRYKIIEKRQSVAFWCNPISGHATLYWYQQILGQGPKLLIQFQNNGVVDDSQLPKDRFSAERLKGVDSTLKIQPAKLEDSAVYLCASNLVRGRNEKLFFGSGTQLSVL.

With respect to this clonotype: With a much larger clone just one base away, this may be a read error. The chain joins TRBV6-2 or TRBV6-3 to TRBJ2-1; the D gene is possibly TRBD2 (5 bases). CDR1 and CDR2 from the germline V gene are MNHEY and SVGEGT. The CDR3 sequence is 16 residues long. This chain's CDR3 is CAGSEVGRKLSGEQFF. In nucleotides, the CDR3 is TGTGCCGGCAGCGAAGTAGGGAGAAAACTTAGTGGTGAGCAGTTCTTC.

Many counts were recorded for this clonotype. V usage is TRBV12-3 or TRBV12-4 and J usage is TRBJ1-1; 9 nucleotides agree with TRBD1. V lost 5 bases, J lost 1 base, and 2 bases stayed unmatched. The CDR3 sequence is 14 residues long. The CDR3 nucleotides are TGTGCCAGCAGTCCGGGACAGGGGAACACTGAAGCTTTCTTT. Residues: CASSPGQGNTEAFF.

The V gene is TRBV30, the J gene TRBJ1-1; D unclear. Trimming left V 0 bases short and J 1 base short, with 3 bases between. Germline V lookup: CDR1 GTSNPN, CDR2 SVGIG (reference sequence). The CDR3 spans 12 residues. CDR3 region: CAWSVRNTEAFF. DNA for the CDR3: TGTGCCTGGAGTGTAAGGAACACTGAAGCTTTCTTT.

On this clonotype itself: Since a much larger clone is just one base distant, this may be a read error. V is TRBV4-1 and J is TRBJ1-1; D perhaps matches TRBD1 (5 bases). The CDR3 runs to 16 residues. Germline lookup yields CDR1 MGHRA and CDR2 YSYEKL. V dropped 0 bases and J dropped 2 bases, with 13 bases sitting between them. The CDR3 protein is CASSQEGEGCNTEAFF. CDR3 sequence (DNA): TGCGCCAGCAGCCAAGAGGGCGAGGGGTGTAACACTGAAGCTTTCTTT.

Regarding this clonotype: A much larger clone lies a single base off, so this may be a read error. The V and J genes are TRBV6-2 or TRBV6-3 and TRBJ1-5; the D is unclear. Germline lookup yields CDR1 MNHEY and CDR2 SVGEGT. This CDR3 spans 12 amino acids. Trimming removed 10 bases at V and 3 bases at J, with 10 bases between. Here the CDR3 DNA reads TGTGCCAACTGCCGACCCAATCAGCCCCAGCATTTT. This sequence encodes CANCRPNQPQHF.

The genes are TRBV5-6 and TRBJ2-7, with D maybe TRBD2 (6 bases). Germline CDR1 and CDR2: SGHDT and YYEEEE. The CDR3 length is 12 residues. The V end lost 3 bases, the J end lost 6 bases, and 10 bases lay between the germline ends. The DNA of the CDR3 is TGTGCCAGCAGCTCCGGGGAGGCCGAGCAGTACTTC. It translates to CASSSGEAEQYF.

The chain uses TRBV12-3 or TRBV12-4 and TRBJ1-2; the match to TRBD1 covers 8 bases. CDR3 length: 12 residues. The CDR3 loop is CTTNLTGAGYTF. DNA of the CDR3: TGTACCACCAATTTGACAGGGGCTGGCTACACCTTC.

This chain joins TRBV5-6 and TRBJ2-7; D may be TRBD2 (5 bases). CDR3 length: 17 residues. CDR1 and CDR2 from the germline V gene are SGHDT and YYEEEE. Trimming took 0 bases from V and 3 from J, leaving 19 bases between them. The CDR3 DNA reads as TGTGCCAGCAGCTTGGGGGAAATAAGGCTAGCTGGCTACGAGCAGTACTTC. Translated: CASSLGEIRLAGYEQYF.

The chain employs TRBV28 and TRBJ2-4, with D perhaps TRBD2 (6 bases). The CDR3 contains 18 residues. V lost 5 bases to trimming and J lost 6 bases, with 26 bases between them. The germline V gene encodes CDR1 MDHEN and CDR2 SYDVKM. CDR3 in amino acids: CASSKLPLRESRRNIQYF. CDR3 bases: TGTGCCAGCAGTAAGTTACCTCTCCGGGAGTCCCGTAGAAACATTCAGTACTTC.